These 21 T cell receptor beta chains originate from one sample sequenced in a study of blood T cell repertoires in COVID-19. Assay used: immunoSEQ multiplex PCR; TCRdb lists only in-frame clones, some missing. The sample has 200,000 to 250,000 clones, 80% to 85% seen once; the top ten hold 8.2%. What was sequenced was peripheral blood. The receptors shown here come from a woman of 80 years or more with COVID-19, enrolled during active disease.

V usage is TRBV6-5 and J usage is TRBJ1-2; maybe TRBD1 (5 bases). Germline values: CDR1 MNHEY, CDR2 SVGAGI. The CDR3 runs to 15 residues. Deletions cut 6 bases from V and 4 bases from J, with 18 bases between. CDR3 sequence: CASSAVIGATYGYTF. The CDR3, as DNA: TGTGCCAGCAGCGCCGTGATAGGGGCAACCTATGGCTACACCTTC.

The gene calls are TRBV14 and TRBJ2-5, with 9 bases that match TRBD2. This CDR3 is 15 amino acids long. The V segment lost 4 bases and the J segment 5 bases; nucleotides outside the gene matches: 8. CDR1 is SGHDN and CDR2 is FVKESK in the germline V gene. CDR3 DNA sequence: TGTGCCAGCAGCCGAGTACTAGCGGGCGGGGAGACCCAGTACTTC. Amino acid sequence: CASSRVLAGGETQYF.

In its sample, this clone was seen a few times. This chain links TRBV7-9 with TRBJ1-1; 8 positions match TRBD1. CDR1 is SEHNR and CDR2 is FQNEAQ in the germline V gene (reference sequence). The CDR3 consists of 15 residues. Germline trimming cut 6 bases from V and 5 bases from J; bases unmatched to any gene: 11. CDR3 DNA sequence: TGTGCCAGCAGGTCTACAGGGGGTTGGGGTACTGAAGCTTTCTTT. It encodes CASRSTGGWGTEAFF.

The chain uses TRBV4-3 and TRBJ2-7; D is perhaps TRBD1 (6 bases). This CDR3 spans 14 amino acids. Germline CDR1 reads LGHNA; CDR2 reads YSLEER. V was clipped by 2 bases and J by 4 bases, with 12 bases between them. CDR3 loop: CASSQFTGLYEQYF. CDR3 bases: TGCGCCAGCAGCCAATTTACAGGGTTATACGAGCAGTACTTC.

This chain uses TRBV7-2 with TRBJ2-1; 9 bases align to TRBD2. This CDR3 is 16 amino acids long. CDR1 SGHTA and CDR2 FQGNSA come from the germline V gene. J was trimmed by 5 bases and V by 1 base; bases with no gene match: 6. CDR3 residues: CASSLGSGRAHNEQFF. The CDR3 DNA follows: TGTGCCAGCAGCTTAGGTAGCGGGAGAGCGCACAATGAGCAGTTCTTC.

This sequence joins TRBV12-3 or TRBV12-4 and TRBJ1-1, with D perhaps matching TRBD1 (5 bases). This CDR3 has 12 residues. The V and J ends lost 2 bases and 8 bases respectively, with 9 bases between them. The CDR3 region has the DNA TGTGCCAGCAGTTTAAATACAGGCGAAGCTTTCTTT. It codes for CASSLNTGEAFF.

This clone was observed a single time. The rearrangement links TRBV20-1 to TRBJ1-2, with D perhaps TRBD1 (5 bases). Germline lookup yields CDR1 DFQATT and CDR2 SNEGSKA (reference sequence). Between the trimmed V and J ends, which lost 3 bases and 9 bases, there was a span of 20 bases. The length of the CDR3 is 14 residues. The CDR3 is CSASSGPDTSRYTF. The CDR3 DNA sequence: TGCAGTGCTAGTTCGGGTCCGGACACATCCCGCTACACCTTC.

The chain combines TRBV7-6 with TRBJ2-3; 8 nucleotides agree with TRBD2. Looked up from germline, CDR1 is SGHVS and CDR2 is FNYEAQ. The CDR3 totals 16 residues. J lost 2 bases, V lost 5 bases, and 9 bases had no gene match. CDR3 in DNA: TGTGCCAGCAGCCTGGCAAGCGGGAGTATCACAGATACGCAGTATTTT. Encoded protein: CASSLASGSITDTQYF.

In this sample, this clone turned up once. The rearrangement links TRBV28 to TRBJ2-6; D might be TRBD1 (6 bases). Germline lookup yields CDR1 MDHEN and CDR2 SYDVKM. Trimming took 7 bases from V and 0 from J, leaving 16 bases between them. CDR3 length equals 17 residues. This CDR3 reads CASTPQQGNSGANVLTF. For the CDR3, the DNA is TGTGCCAGCACCCCTCAGCAGGGGAACTCTGGGGCCAACGTCCTGACTTTC.

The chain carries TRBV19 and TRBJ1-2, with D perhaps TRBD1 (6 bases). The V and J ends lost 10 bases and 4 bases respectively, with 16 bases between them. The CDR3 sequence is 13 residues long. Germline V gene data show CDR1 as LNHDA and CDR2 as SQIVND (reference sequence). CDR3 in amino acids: CATKGQDLYGYTF. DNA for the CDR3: TGTGCCACCAAGGGACAAGACCTCTATGGCTACACCTTC.

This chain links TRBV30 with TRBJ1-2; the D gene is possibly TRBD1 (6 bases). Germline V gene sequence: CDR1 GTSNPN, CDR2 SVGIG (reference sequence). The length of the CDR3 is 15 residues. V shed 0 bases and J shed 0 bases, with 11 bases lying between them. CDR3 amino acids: CAWSVIHRANYGYTF. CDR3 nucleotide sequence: TGTGCCTGGAGTGTCATCCACAGGGCTAACTATGGCTACACCTTC. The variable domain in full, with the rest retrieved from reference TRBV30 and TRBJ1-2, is SQTIHQWPATLVQPVGSPLSLECTVEGTSNPNLYWYRQAAGRGLQLLFYSVGIGQISSEVPQNLSASRPQDRQFILSSKKLLLSDSGFYLCAWSVIHRANYGYTFGSGTRLTVV.

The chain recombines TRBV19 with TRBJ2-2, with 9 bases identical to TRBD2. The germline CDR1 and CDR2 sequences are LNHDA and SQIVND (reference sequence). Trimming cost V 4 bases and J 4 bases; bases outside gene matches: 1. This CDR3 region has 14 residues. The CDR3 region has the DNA TGTGCCAGTAGTAGCGGGAGGGGCACCGGGGAGCTGTTTTTT. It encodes CASSSGRGTGELFF.

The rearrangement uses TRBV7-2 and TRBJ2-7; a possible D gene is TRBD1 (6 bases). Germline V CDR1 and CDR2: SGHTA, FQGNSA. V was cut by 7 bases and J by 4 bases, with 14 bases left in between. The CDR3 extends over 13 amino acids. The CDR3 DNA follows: TGTGCCAGCACCCTAGGGGGAGCTTACGAGCAGTACTTC. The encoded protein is CASTLGGAYEQYF.

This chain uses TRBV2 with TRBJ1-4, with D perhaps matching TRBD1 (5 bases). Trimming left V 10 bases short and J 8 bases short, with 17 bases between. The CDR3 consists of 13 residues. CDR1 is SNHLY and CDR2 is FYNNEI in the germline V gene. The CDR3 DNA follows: TGTGCCACCCAGATAGGGGTGGGGGAAAAACTGTTTTTT. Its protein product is CATQIGVGEKLFF.

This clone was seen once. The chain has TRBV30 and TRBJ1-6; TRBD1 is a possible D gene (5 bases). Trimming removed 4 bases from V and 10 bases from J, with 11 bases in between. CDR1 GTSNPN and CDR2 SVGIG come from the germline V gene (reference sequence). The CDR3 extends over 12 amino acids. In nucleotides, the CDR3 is TGTGCCTGGAAGCCGGGGGGGTCACCCCTCCACTTT. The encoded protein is CAWKPGGSPLHF.

In nucleotides, the CDR3 is TGCGCCAGCAGCCAAGGACAGGGTTCTGGAAACACCATATATTTT. Translation gives CASSQGQGSGNTIYF. The chain recombines TRBV4-1 with TRBJ1-3; TRBD1 agrees at 7 bases. V lost 1 base and J lost 1; bases outside the gene matches: 1. Germline CDR1 is MGHRA and CDR2 is YSYEKL. The CDR3 loop spans 15 amino acids.

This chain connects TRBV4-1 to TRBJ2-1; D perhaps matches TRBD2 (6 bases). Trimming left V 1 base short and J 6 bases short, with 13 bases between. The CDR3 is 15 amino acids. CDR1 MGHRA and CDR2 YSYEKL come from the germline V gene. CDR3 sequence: CASSQAGVGGNEQFF. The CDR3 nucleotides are TGCGCCAGCAGCCAAGCGGGGGTAGGAGGCAATGAGCAGTTCTTC.

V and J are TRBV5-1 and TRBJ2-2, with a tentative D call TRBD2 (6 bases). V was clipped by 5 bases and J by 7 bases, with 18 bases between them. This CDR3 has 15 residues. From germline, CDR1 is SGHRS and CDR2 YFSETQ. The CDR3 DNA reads TGCGCCAGCAGTCCTGTGGCGGGAATCGTCGGGGAGCTGTTTTTT. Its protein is CASSPVAGIVGELFF.

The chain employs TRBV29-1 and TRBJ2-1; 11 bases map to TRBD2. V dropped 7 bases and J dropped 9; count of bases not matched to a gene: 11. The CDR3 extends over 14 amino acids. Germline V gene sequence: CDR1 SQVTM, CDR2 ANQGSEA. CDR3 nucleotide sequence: TGCAGCGCCGCTGGGACTAGCGGATTAGGTGAGCAGTTCTTC. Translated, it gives CSAAGTSGLGEQFF.

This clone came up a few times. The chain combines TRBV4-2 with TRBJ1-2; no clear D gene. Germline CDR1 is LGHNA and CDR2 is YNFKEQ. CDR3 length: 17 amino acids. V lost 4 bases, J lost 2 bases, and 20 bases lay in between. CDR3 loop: CASSLLLQPSANYGYTF. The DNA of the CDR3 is TGTGCCAGCAGCCTCCTCCTTCAACCATCTGCGAACTATGGCTACACCTTC.

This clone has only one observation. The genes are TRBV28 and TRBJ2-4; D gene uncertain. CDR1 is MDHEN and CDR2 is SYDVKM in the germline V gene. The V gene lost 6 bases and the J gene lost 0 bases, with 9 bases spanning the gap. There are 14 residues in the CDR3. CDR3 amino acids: CASSPPVAKNIQYF. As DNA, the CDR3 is TGTGCCAGCAGCCCCCCAGTAGCCAAAAACATTCAGTACTTC.